Sequencing of this T cell receptor beta chain was carried out in a study of T cell responses to AZD1222 COVID-19 vaccine listed by TCRdb under 2021. Regarding the study in general: Because spike-specific TCR depth and breadth did not differ between the two schedules, AZD1222 recipients who got a second dose at roughly 4 weeks were pooled with those who got a second dose at roughly 12 weeks. A total of approximately 240 trial participants underwent TCR sequencing, of whom roughly 210 had received two doses of AZD1222 and about 25 had received two doses of the MenACWY control vaccine. Enrollment into the trials was organized by age into subgroups of 18-55, 56-69 and 70-plus years, and those subgroups contained roughly 150, 30 and 60 TCR-sequenced participants, respectively. Points the paper makes about the study in general: Most participants were white British and females outnumbered males, and the authors suggested that clonal diversity may have been underestimated. Reportedly, close to half of the unique spike-specific TCRs recognized epitopes lying outside the regions that are mutated in the B.1.351 and B.1.1.7 variants. Conclusions about previously exposed vaccinees are limited because only six or seven AZD1222 recipients were SARS-CoV-2 seropositive at baseline. Vaccine-associated CD4 TCRs spanned the whole spike protein, with dominant responses in regions 160-218 and 743-854. The 56-69-year group was small, and its depth increase did not reach significance, likely because of low power. A significant rise in spike-specific TCR breadth and depth was observed after two AZD1222 doses relative to day 0 and relative to MenACWY recipients. Because no day 14 peak-response samples were available, repertoires were characterized only after the peak T cell response.

What this sample's time point label stands for: baseline before first vaccination. Vaccinee samples were obtained from the UK trials COV001 and COV002, which included a single-blind randomized controlled phase 2/3 trial of AZD1222 (ChAdOx1 nCoV-19) in healthy adults. For TCRbeta chain sequencing, PBMC samples were collected from trial participants at day 0 and at day 28 after the second dose. As encoded in the germline V gene, CDR1 is MDHEN while CDR2 is SYDVKM. The V and J ends are trimmed by 4 bases and 0 bases, leaving 13 bases between them. From its cysteine to its phenylalanine, the CDR3 spans 16 amino acids. The DNA shown is the 48-base CDR3, in frame from base 1. The CDR3 regions of human TCRbeta chains were analyzed by immunosequencing. The authors processed their data as follows. TCRs in the repertoires were compared against a reference library of SARS-CoV-2-specific TCRs that had been generated with the MIRA antigen-specificity platform. Breadth was defined as the fraction of unique TCRs that were SARS-CoV-2-associated. Depth was defined as the fraction of total T cells that were SARS-CoV-2-associated. Using the MIRA data, every spike-specific TCR was mapped to the spike region that the TCR reacted to and assigned to either a CD4 or a CD8 class. Log10-transformed breadth and depth values were compared by one-way ANOVA with Sidak's multiple comparisons tests. Here the immuneACCESS table is served through TCRdb, limited to in-frame sequences with V and J called. Missing clones are a known gap in these copies; in checked studies unresolved V genes cover under half, and the rest lacks a known reason. V and J calls and clone size are copied from that table; D and trimming were computed from the DNA. The sample yields roughly 100,000 clones; 80% to 95% were counted once. The top ten hold 4.8% of the sample.

For this clone: Its antigen has not been determined. Per-base quality was not reported, and no clone a single base away is much larger than it.

This sequence was found in an adult in good health. The chain couples TRBV28 to TRBJ2-1; the D gene is possibly TRBD2, with 5 bases matching. The sample was peripheral blood, taken on day 0 of AZD1222 vaccination. The nucleotide sequence is given as TGTGCCAGCAGTTCTCGGACTCCTAGCTCCTACAATGAGCAGTTCTTC. This is translated as CASSSRTPSSYNEQFF.